This T cell receptor (beta chain) was obtained from a study of graft-versus-host responses after intestinal transplantation (dated by TCRdb to the early 2020s). With respect to the entire study: Multivisceral, liver-intestinal, or isolated intestinal transplants were received by the recipients. Every recipient was given anti-thymocyte globulin induction, followed by approximately 3 years of maintenance tacrolimus and steroids. After intestinal transplantation, graft-versus-host and host-versus-graft alloreactive T cell clones were followed in the graft, circulation and bone marrow using bulk TCR-beta CDR3 sequencing. To identify alloreactive clones, pre-transplant mixed lymphocyte reaction products were sequenced and compared with unstimulated pre-transplant donor and recipient T cells. A cohort of 24 intestinal transplant recipients, including one retransplant, was enrolled, and a few patients lacking pretransplant specimens were excluded. A peak of at least 4% donor T cells among recipient peripheral blood mononuclear cells was the definition used for donor T cell macrochimerism. Instead of going to the commercial service, samples from a few later patients were sequenced in-house on an Illumina MiSeq and processed with MiXCR.

Preparation of the library involved the immunoSEQ multiplex PCR assay. For most patients, genomic DNA was isolated with the Qiagen DNeasy Blood and Tissue Kit and shipped frozen to Adaptive Biotechnologies for TCR sequencing. For most patients, genomic DNA was subjected to high-throughput TCR-beta CDR3 sequencing by Adaptive Biotechnologies. On the study's bioinformatics: Adaptive's ImmunoSEQ software supplied the TCR sequencing data for around 17 patients, while MiXCR and VDJtools were used to process a few other patients. To correct CD4 versus CD8 sorting errors, any sequence found in both subsets at a frequency ratio below 5:1 was removed. CDR3 nucleotide sequences shared between donor and recipient were removed because their origin could not be assigned. To be classed as alloreactive, a clone needed at least 2-fold expansion over unstimulated cells and a minimum CFSE-low frequency of 0.002% (template counts) or 0.001% (read counts). Clones detected in sequenced pre-transplant spleen, lymph node, or MLR CFSE-low populations of the donor or recipient were defined as mappable. The cumulative frequency of alloreactive clones was calculated as a percentage of all sequences, weighted by copy number. TCRdb's version of the immuneACCESS table is confined to in-frame rearrangements and falls short of the full clone set. An unresolved V gene accounts for under half of the shortfall where checked; the remainder is of unknown origin. That table gives V, J and clone size, and the DNA gave D and trimming. The sample yields about 120,000 clones; approximately 95% were counted once. More than 0.1% of the sample comes from the top ten.

General study outcomes and caveats: GvH clones turned up in recipient bone marrow, with some appearing earlier in ileal mucosa or blood, a pattern consistent with an intestinal mucosal origin. Early after transplant, declines in HvG clones were associated with peak levels of circulating GvH clones. The relatively low number and heterogeneity of intestinal transplant patients limited the conclusions. In patients with donor T cell macrochimerism, the allografts had high GvH to HvG T cell clonal ratios.

As to this clone: Its antigen is unknown. No base quality information exists; no much larger clone differs at one position.

The germline V gene (reference sequence) gives CDR1 as LNHNV and CDR2 as YYDKDF. V loses 1 base, J loses 6 bases, and the germline ends lie 13 bases apart. The CDR3 goes from the cysteine to the phenylalanine over 15 residues. This entry keeps only the CDR3 DNA: 45 bases, framed from base 1. The time point tag for this specimen amounts to: cells obtained before transplantation from donor or recipient. CD3+CD4+ and CD3+CD8+ populations were FACS-sorted from unstimulated pre-transplant donor and recipient cells taken from spleen or lymph nodes. The receptor's source is a human donor who received an intestinal transplant. This specimen was unstimulated CD4+ T cells sorted from spleen or lymph node cells, taken before intestinal transplant. The chain is made from TRBV15 and TRBJ1-5; the D gene is possibly TRBD1, with 6 bases matching. The DNA sequence is given as TGTGCCACCAGCAGAGCTTTGGGGGCGGGTCAGCCCCAGCATTTT. It specifies CATSRALGAGQPQHF. When the CDR3 is completed using the reference TRBV15 and TRBJ1-5 genes on either side, the full variable domain is DAMVIQNPRYQVTQFGKPVTLSCSQTLNHNVMYWYQQKSSQAPKLLFHYYDKDFNNEADTPDNFQSRRPNTSFCFLDIRSPGLGDTAMYLCATSRALGAGQPQHFGDGTRLSIL.